This T cell receptor beta chain was captured in a study of monozygotic twins with inflammatory bowel disease. The UMIs contained a 6-nucleotide sample barcode. They were added by template switching during cDNA synthesis. With the 5' RACE reads reprocessed, TCRdb shows one record per CDR3 protein and no DNA. This repertoire includes roughly 300,000 distinct CDR3 sequences. Germline lookup yields CDR1 MDHEN and CDR2 SYDVKM. This CDR3 contains 16 residues. This TCR was recovered from a human donor with ulcerative colitis or Crohn's disease, or a healthy co-twin of an affected twin (not recorded which). V usage is TRBV28 and J usage is TRBJ2-1; checking the TCRdb D call of TRBD1 is not possible without DNA. Material: blood. The CDR3: CASSWDNPFLYNEQFF.